This TCR beta chain comes out of a study of EBV T-cell therapy then PD-1 blockade in nasopharyngeal carcinoma. The method was immunoSEQ multiplex PCR; TCRdb's version includes in-frame clones alone and lacks a portion of them. Altogether approximately 21,000 clones are present, nearly 85% being singletons, with the ten largest covering approximately 29%. Treatment specified: AdE1-LMPpoly-expanded autologous EBV-specific T-cell therapy followed by anti-PD-1 nivolumab. V lost 2 bases, J lost 0 bases, and 7 bases lay in between. CDR3 length: 15 amino acids. CDR1 is SNHLY and CDR2 is FYNNEI in the germline V gene. Comment on this clone: Its antigen is currently unknown.

The origin of this receptor is a man aged 35 to 55 with nasopharyngeal carcinoma. The sample consisted of CD8+ T cells from blood, taken around day 60 from a patient whose treatment included autologous EBV-specific T cells and nivolumab. The chain combines TRBV2 with TRBJ1-4, with D perhaps TRBD1 (5 bases). CDR3: CASSEQGSTNEKLFF. In DNA, the CDR3 is TGTGCCAGCAGTGAACAGGGTTCAACTAATGAAAAACTGTTTTTT. Using reference TRBV2 and TRBJ1-4 for the parts outside the CDR3, the full variable domain is EPEVTQTPSHQVTQMGQEVILRCVPISNHLYFYWYRQILGQKVEFLVSFYNNEISEKSEIFDDQFSVERPDGSNFTLKIRSTKLEDSAMYFCASSEQGSTNEKLFFGSGTQLSVL.